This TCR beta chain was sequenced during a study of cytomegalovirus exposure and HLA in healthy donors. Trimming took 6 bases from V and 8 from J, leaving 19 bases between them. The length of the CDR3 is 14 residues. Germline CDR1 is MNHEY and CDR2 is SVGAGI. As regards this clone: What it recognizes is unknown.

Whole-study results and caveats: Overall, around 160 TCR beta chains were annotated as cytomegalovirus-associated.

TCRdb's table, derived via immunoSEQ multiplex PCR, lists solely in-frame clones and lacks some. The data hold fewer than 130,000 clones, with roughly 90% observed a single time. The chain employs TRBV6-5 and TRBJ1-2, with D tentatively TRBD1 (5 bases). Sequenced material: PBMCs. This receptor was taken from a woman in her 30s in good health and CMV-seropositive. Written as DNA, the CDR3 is TGTGCCAGCAGCAAAAGGGACGGGAGAGCGGGCTACACCTTC. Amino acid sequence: CASSKRDGRAGYTF.